The T cell receptor (beta chain) under discussion was sequenced for a study of cytomegalovirus exposure and HLA in healthy donors. The PCR was carried out with 60 Vbeta primers and 13 Jbeta primers. Profiling relied on immunoSEQ multiplex PCR, and the TCRdb table lists in-frame clones only, not all of them. The sample consists of some 150,000 clones, around 77% of them appearing once. CDR1 is MDHEN, CDR2 SYDVKM, per germline. The V gene lost 6 bases and the J gene lost 4 bases, with 13 bases spanning the gap. The CDR3 is made up of 14 amino acids. The receptor was derived from a woman between 45 and 65 years old in good health and CMV-seronegative. The chain couples TRBV28 to TRBJ1-5; perhaps TRBD1 as D (6 bases). Sequencing was performed on PBMCs. CDR3 bases: TGTGCCAGCAGCGGGACACCATTTAATCAGCCCCAGCATTTT. This codes for CASSGTPFNQPQHF.